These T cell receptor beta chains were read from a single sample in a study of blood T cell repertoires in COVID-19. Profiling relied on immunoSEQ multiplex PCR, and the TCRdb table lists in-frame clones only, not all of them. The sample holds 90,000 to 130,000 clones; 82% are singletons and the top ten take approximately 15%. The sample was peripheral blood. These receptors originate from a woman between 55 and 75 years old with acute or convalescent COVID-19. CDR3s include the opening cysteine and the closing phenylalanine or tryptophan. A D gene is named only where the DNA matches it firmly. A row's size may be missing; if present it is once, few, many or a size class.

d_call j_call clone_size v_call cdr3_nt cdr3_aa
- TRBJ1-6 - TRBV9 TGTGCCAGCAGCGTAGGGGCATCAGTCCTCCACTTT CASSVGASVLHF
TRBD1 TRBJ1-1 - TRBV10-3 TGTGCCACCTCGGACAGGGAGAAGGGCACTGAAGCTTTCTTT CATSDREKGTEAFF
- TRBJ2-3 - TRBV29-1 TGCAGCGTTGAAGGGGGCCGAGGAACAGATACGCAGTATTTT CSVEGGRGTDTQYF
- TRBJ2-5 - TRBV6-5 TGTGCCAGCAGTTACCCTGGCAGTACCCAAGAGACCCAGTACTTC CASSYPGSTQETQYF
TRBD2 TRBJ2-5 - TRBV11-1 TGTGCCAGCAGCCCTCGGACTAGCGGGGGACAAGAGACCCAGTACTTC CASSPRTSGGQETQYF
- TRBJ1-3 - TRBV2 TGTGCCAGCAGGGCAGGTCCTAAAAACACCATATATTTT CASRAGPKNTIYF
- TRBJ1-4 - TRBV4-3 TGCGCCAGCAGCCAACGCTGGGCAGGGACTAATGAAAAACTGTTTTTT CASSQRWAGTNEKLFF
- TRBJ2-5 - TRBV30 TGTGCCTGGAGGGAATTCCCGCCCGGACTTTGGGGAGAGACCCAGTACTTC CAWREFPPGLWGETQYF
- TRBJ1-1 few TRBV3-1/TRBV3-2 TGTGCCAGCAGCCAAGATTTGGGGCAGGGGAACACTGAAGCTTTCTTT CASSQDLGQGNTEAFF
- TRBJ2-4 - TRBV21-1 TGTGCCAGCAGCAAAGGTTGCACAGGGGTGGGGAGCGGCAAAAACATTCAGTACTTC CASSKGCTGVGSGKNIQYF
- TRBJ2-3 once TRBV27 TGTGCCAGCAGTTGGGTGTGGGGGGGGCCAGATACGCAGTATTTT CASSWVWGGPDTQYF
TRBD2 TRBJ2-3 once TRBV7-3 TGTGCCAGCAGCTTGGGACTAGCGGGGGCGGATACGCAGTATTTT CASSLGLAGADTQYF
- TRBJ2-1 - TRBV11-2 TGTGCCAGCAGCTTAGATCCCAGCTACAATGAGCAGTTCTTC CASSLDPSYNEQFF
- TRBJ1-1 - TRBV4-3 TGCGCCAGCAGCCGGGGGCATCCTACTGAAGCTTTCTTT CASSRGHPTEAFF
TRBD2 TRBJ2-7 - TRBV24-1 TGTGCCACCAGTGATTCGGGACTCGGGAGGACCTACGAGCAGTACTTC CATSDSGLGRTYEQYF
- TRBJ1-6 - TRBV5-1 TGCGCCAGCAGCTTGGATATAAGGGGTAATTCACCCCTCCACTTT CASSLDIRGNSPLHF
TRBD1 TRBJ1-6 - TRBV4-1 TGCGCCAGCAGGGTGGGACGACAGGGGAATTCACCCCTCCACTTT CASRVGRQGNSPLHF
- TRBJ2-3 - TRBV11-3 TGTGCCAGCAGCCCCCTCAGCCAGGGCCCAGATACGCAGTATTTT CASSPLSQGPDTQYF
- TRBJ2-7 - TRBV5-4 TGTGCCAGCAGCTTGGAGGCAGGGTTCCACGAGCAGTACTTC CASSLEAGFHEQYF
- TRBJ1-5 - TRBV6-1 TGTGCCAGCAGTGAGCGTGACAATCAGCCCCAGCATTTT CASSERDNQPQHF
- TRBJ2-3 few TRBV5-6 TGTGCCAGCAGCTTGGTTAGGGGCCACACAGATACGCAGTATTTT CASSLVRGHTDTQYF